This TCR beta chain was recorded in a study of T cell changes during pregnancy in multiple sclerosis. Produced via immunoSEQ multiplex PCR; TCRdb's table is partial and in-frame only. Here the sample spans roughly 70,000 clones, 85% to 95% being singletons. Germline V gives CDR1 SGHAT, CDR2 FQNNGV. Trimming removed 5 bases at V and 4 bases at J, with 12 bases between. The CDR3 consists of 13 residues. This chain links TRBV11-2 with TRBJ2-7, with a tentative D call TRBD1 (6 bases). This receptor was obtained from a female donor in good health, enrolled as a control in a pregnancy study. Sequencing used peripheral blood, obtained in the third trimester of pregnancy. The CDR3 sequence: CASSPGTRYEQYF. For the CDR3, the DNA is TGTGCCAGCAGCCCCGGGACACGATACGAGCAGTACTTC.